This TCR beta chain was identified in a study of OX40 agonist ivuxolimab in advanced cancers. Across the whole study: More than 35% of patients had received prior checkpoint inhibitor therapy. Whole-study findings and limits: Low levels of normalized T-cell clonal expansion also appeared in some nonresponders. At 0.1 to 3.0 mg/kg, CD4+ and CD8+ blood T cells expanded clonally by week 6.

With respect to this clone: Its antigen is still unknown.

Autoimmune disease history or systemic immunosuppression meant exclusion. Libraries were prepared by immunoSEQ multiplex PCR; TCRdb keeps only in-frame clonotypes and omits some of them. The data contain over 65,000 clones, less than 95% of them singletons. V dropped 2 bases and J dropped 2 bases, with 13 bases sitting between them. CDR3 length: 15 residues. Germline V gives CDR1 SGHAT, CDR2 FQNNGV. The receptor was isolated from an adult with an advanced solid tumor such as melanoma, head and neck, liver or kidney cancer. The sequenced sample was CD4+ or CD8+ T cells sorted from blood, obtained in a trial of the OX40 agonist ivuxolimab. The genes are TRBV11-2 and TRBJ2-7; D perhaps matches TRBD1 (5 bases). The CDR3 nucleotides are TGTGCCAGCAGCTTATTTGGGGCCGGAACCTACGAGCAGTACTTC. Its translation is CASSLFGAGTYEQYF.